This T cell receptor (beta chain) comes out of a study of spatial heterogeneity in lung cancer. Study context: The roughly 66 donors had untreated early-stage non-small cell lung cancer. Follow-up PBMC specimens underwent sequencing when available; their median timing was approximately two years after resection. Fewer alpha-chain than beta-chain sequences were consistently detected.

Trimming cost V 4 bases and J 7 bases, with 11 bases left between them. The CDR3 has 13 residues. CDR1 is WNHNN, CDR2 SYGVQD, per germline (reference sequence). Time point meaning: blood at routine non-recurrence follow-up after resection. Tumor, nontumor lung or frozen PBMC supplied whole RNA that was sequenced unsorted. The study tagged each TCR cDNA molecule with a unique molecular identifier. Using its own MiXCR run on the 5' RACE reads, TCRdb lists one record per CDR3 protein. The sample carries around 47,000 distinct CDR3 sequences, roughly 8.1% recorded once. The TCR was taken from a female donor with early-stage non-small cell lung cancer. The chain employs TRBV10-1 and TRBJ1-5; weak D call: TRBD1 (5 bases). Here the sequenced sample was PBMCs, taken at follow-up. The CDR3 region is CASSAGLGQPQHF. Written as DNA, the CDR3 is TGCGCCAGCAGTGCAGGGCTGGGACAGCCCCAGCATTTT.